These T cell receptor beta chains were read from a single sample in a study of T cell repertoires in aging, cancer and after chemotherapy. TCRdb re-called the multiplex PCR reads with MiXCR, one entry per CDR3 protein. The sample consists of about 1,200 distinct CDR3 sequences, under 30% of them appearing once. Material for sequencing was blood. The receptor set was obtained from a human donor with a solid tumor. The CDR3 runs from the conserved cysteine through the conserved F or W. D genes are given only for firm matches. Size is stated for part of the rows, as once, few or many counts, or as a class when the clone is expanded.

j_gene,d_gene,v_gene,abundance,CDR3nt,CDR3aa
TRBJ2-3,-,TRBV19,-,TGTGCCAGTAGTGGACGTCGACCTGGCACAGATACGCAGTATTTT,CASSGRRPGTDTQYF
TRBJ1-6,-,TRBV5-4,-,TGTGCCAGCAGCTTAGGACAGTATAATTCACCCCTCCACTTT,CASSLGQYNSPLHF
TRBJ1-2,TRBD1,TRBV5-1,-,TGCGCCAGCAGCTTAGGGACAGGGGATGTCGATGGCTACACCTTC,CASSLGTGDVDGYTF
TRBJ2-7,TRBD1,TRBV6-5,large,TGTGCCAGCAGCCGACAGGGACGGGGCTCCTACGAGCAGTACTTC,CASSRQGRGSYEQYF
TRBJ2-1,-,TRBV7-8,few,TGTGCCAGCGGTGGCGTAGGCATTGAGCAGTTCTTC,CASGGVGIEQFF
TRBJ2-3,-,TRBV11-2,-,TGTGCCAGCAGCCAATTAGGGTTTACAGATACGCAGTATTTT,CASSQLGFTDTQYF
TRBJ1-6,-,TRBV5-1,few,TGCGCCAGCAGCTCACAGGGCACCGGGAATTCACCCCTCCACTTT,CASSSQGTGNSPLHF
TRBJ2-1,-,TRBV7-9,-,TGTGCCAGCAGCTTGGCAGGGTCGAGCGGGAATGAGCAGTTCTTC,CASSLAGSSGNEQFF
TRBJ1-2,-,TRBV6-6,-,TGTGCCAGCGGTCGGGTTAACTATGGCTACACCTTC,CASGRVNYGYTF
TRBJ1-4,TRBD1,TRBV5-1,-,TGCGCCAGCAGCCCGGACAGGAATGAAAAACTGTTTTTT,CASSPDRNEKLFF
TRBJ1-5,-,TRBV7-9,-,TGTGCCAGCTCCGAAGGGGAACAGCCCCAGCATTTT,CASSEGEQPQHF
TRBJ2-7,TRBD1,TRBV25-1,-,TGTGCCAGCAGTGAAGGGAACAGGGGGTCCTACGAGCAGTACTTC,CASSEGNRGSYEQYF
TRBJ1-1,-,TRBV5-1,-,TGCGCCAGCAGCTTTCGACCCCCGGGGGAAGCTTTCTTT,CASSFRPPGEAFF
TRBJ2-7,-,TRBV6-1,medium-sized,TGTGCCAGTATGAAAGAAGAGGGCACCTCCTACGAGCAGTACTTC,CASMKEEGTSYEQYF
TRBJ2-1,TRBD2,TRBV7-2,-,TGTGCCAGCAGCTTAGTACTAGCGGGAGGGTACAATGAGCAGTTCTTC,CASSLVLAGGYNEQFF
TRBJ1-1,TRBD1,TRBV5-4,medium-sized,TGTGCCAGCAGCTTGGCTCTTACAGGGGAGGCTTTCTTT,CASSLALTGEAFF
TRBJ2-5,-,TRBV7-2,-,TGTGCCAGCAGCTTAGGACCACCGGGGGGCCCAGAGACCCAGTACTTC,CASSLGPPGGPETQYF
TRBJ1-4,-,TRBV28,-,TGTGCCAGCAGTTCCGTCAGGGACGGGGAAAAACTGTTTTTT,CASSSVRDGEKLFF
TRBJ2-2,TRBD1,TRBV7-2,-,TGCGCCAGCAGCCAGCCTGGTAGGGGGCGCACCACCGGGGAGCTGTTTTTT,CASSQPGRGRTTGELFF
TRBJ1-5,-,TRBV6-1,medium-sized,TGTGCCAGCAGTGACTATGGACGTAAGGATCAGCCCCAGCATTTT,CASSDYGRKDQPQHF
TRBJ2-7,TRBD2,TRBV20-1,-,TGCAGTGCTAGAGTGCCTCTAGCGGGAGTGGGCGAGCAGTACTTC,CSARVPLAGVGEQYF
TRBJ1-2,-,TRBV19,large,TGTGCCTCACAGGGTGGGATGGCTAACTATGGCTACACCTTC,CASQGGMANYGYTF
TRBJ2-5,-,TRBV7-9,-,TGTGCCAGCAGCTTAAGCCAGCAAGAGACCCAGTACTTC,CASSLSQQETQYF
TRBJ2-3,-,TRBV27,-,TGTGCCAGCAGTTTAATCCATACGCAGTATTTT,CASSLIHTQYF